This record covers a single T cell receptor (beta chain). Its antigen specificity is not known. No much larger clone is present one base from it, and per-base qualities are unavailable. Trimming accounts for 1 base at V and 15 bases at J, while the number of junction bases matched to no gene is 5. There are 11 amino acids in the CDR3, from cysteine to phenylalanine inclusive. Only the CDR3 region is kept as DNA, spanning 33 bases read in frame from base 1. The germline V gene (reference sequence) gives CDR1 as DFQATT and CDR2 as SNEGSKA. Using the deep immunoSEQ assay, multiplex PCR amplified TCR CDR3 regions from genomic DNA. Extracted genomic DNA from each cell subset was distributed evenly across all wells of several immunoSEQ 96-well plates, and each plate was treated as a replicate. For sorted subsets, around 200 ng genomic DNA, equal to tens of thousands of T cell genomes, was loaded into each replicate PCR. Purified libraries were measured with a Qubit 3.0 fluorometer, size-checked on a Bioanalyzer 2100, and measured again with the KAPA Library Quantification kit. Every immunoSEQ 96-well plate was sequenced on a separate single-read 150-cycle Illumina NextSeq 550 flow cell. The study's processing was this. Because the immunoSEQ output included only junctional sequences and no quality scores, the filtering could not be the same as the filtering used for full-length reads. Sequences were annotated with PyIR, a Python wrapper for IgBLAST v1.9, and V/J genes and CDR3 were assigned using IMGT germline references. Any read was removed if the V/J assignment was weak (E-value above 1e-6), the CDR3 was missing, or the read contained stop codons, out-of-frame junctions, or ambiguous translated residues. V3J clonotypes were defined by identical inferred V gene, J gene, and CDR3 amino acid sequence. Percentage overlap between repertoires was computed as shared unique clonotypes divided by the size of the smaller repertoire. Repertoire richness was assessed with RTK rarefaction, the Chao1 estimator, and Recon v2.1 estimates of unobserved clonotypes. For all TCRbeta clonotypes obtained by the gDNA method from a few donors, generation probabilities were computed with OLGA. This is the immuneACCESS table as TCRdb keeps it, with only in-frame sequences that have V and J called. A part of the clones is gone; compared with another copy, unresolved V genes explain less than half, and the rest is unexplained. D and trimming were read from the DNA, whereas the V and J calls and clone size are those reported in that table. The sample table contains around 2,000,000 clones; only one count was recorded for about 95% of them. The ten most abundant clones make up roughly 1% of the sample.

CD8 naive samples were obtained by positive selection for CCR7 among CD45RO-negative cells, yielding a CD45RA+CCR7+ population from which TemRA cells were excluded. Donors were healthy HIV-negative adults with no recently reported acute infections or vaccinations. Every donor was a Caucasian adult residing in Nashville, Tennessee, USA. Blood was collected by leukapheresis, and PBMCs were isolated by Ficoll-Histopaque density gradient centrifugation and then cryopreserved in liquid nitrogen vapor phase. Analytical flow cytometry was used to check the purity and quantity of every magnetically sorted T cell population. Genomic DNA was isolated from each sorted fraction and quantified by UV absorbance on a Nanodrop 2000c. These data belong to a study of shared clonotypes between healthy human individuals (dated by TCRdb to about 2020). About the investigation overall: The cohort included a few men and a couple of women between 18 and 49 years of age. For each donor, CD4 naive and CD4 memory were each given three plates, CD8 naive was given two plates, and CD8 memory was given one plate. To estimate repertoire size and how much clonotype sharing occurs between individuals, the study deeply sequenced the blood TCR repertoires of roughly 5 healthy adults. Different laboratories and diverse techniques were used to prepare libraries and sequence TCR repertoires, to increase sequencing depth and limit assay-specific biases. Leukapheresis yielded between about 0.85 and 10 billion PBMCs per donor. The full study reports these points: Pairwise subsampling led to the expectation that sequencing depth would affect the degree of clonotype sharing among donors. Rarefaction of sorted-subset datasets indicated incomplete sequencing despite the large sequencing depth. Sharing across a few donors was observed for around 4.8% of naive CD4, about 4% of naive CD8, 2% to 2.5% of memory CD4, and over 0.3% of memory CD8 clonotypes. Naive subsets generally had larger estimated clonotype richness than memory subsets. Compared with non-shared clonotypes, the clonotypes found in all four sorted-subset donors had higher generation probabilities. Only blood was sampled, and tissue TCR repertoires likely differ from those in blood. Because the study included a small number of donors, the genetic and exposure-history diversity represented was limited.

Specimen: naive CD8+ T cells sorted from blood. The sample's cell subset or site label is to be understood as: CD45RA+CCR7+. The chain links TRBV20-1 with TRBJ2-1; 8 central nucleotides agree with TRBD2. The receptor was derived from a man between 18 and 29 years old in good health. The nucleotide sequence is TGCAGTGCTAGAGTGGGACTAGTGTCGTTCTTC. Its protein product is CSARVGLVSFF.